The 7 T cell receptor beta chains in this list originate from one sample, sequenced in a study of spatial heterogeneity in lung cancer. TCRdb reprocessed the 5' RACE reads with MiXCR, giving one entry per CDR3 protein. The sample has about 47,000 distinct CDR3 sequences, about an eighth seen once. The time point: blood at routine non-recurrence follow-up after resection. This specimen was PBMCs, taken at follow-up. Receptor source: a male donor with early-stage non-small cell lung cancer.

In this sample, this clonotype turned up a few times. This chain connects TRBV20-1 to TRBJ1-2; weak D call: TRBD1 (6 bases). The V gene lost 4 bases and the J gene lost 7 bases, with 10 bases spanning the gap. CDR3 length: 11 amino acids. The germline gives CDR1 DFQATT, CDR2 SNEGSKA (reference sequence). The CDR3 coding sequence is TGCAGTGCTAAAGGGGGGCTTGGCTACACCTTC. This sequence encodes CSAKGGLGYTF.

There are many counts of this clonotype. The chain carries TRBV28 and TRBJ2-7, with 7 bases fitting TRBD1. After removal of 5 bases from V and 0 bases from J, the junction contained 10 bases not matched to a gene. Germline assignment: CDR1 MDHEN and CDR2 SYDVKM. The CDR3 is 16 amino acids. CDR3 nucleotides: TGTGCCAGCAGTCCAACTTCCGGGACAGACTCCTACGAGCAGTACTTC. Protein sequence: CASSPTSGTDSYEQYF.

The rearrangement joins TRBV5-6 to TRBJ1-1; D perhaps matches TRBD1 (5 bases). Deletions cut 4 bases from V and 5 bases from J, with 18 bases between. The CDR3 contains 15 residues. Germline lookup yields CDR1 SGHDT and CDR2 YYEEEE. In nucleotides, the CDR3 is TGTGCCAGCAGCGCGCTGGACAAAGGTTGGACTGAAGCTTTCTTT. Its protein is CASSALDKGWTEAFF.

This clonotype was seen at least ten times. The rearrangement uses TRBV7-3 and TRBJ2-2; the match to TRBD1 covers 8 bases. Germline-derived CDR1 and CDR2 are SGHTA and FQGTGA. The trim removed 2 bases at V and 6 bases at J, leaving 2 bases unmatched. The CDR3 is made up of 14 amino acids. The CDR3 loop reads CASSLGQGSGELFF. CDR3 DNA sequence: TGTGCCAGCAGCTTAGGACAGGGCTCCGGGGAGCTGTTTTTT.

This chain uses TRBV7-2 with TRBJ2-5; maybe TRBD2 (5 bases). The CDR3 contains 14 residues. The ends were cut back, 0 bases at V and 5 bases at J, with 10 bases in the middle. The germline V gene has CDR1 SGHTA and CDR2 FQGNSA. In DNA, the CDR3 is TGTGCCAGCAGCTTAGCGCAGACTACGGAGACCCAGTACTTC. Amino acid sequence: CASSLAQTTETQYF.

A few counts support this clonotype. V gene TRBV5-1 combines with J gene TRBJ1-2; tentative D call: TRBD1 (6 bases). The CDR3 spans 14 residues. V gave up 1 base and J gave up 6 bases, with 13 bases separating them. Per the germline V gene, CDR1 is SGHRS and CDR2 is YFSETQ. CDR3 sequence (DNA): TGCGCCAGCAGCTTGCTGACAGGAGTGAATGGCTACACCTTC. Protein: CASSLLTGVNGYTF.

This clonotype was seen repeatedly, ten times or more. J is TRBJ2-3 and V is TRBV12-3 or TRBV12-4; 8 bases match TRBD2. Trimming took 4 bases from V and 13 from J; bases not matched to a gene: 16. The CDR3 contains 15 residues. The CDR3 is CASSSINPPGTREYF. CDR3 nucleotide sequence: TGTGCCAGCAGTTCGATTAACCCCCCCGGGACTAGAGAGTATTTT.